One and the same sample provided the 32 T cell receptor beta chains below, sequenced in a study of OX40 agonist ivuxolimab in advanced cancers. Library creation used the immunoSEQ multiplex PCR assay. The clones in this table, taken by TCRdb from immuneACCESS, are in-frame only. Not every clone is retained; where verified, under half of the shortfall comes from an unresolved V gene, and the cause of the rest is unknown. The sample table holds 63,000 or so clones, of which 88% were seen once. 2% to 2.5% of the sample rests with the top ten. Sequences were derived from CD4+ or CD8+ T cells sorted from blood, sampled in a trial of the OX40 agonist ivuxolimab. The receptors were sampled from an adult with an advanced solid tumor such as melanoma, head and neck, liver or kidney cancer.

This rearrangement joins TRBV7-9 to TRBJ2-5, with 11 bases aligning to TRBD2. This CDR3 has 14 residues. The V gene end was trimmed by 6 bases and the J gene end by 5 bases; junction bases not matched to a gene: 5. Germline V gives CDR1 SEHNR, CDR2 FQNEAQ (reference sequence). Written as DNA, the CDR3 is TGTGCCAGCAGGGTTAGCGGGGGGGACGAGACCCAGTACTTC. Its protein product is CASRVSGGDETQYF.

The chain combines TRBV5-4 with TRBJ2-2; TRBD2 aligns across 7 bases. The CDR3 is made up of 19 amino acids. Germline V lookup: CDR1 SGHNT, CDR2 YYREEE (reference sequence). V lost 0 bases and J lost 5; bases outside the gene matches: 16. The CDR3 here is CASSLERASGTWGTGELFF. CDR3 in DNA: TGTGCCAGCAGCTTGGAGAGGGCCAGCGGGACCTGGGGGACCGGGGAGCTGTTTTTT.

This clone was picked up one time. This sequence joins TRBV10-3 and TRBJ1-2, with TRBD1 matching 9 bases. Germline CDR1 ENHRY, CDR2 SYGVKD. The CDR3 runs to 15 residues. J gave up 2 bases and V 6 bases, and 7 bases lay outside the gene matches. The CDR3 DNA follows: TGTGCCATCAGCTCCGGGACAGGGTCAAACTATGGCTACACCTTC. This encodes CAISSGTGSNYGYTF.

The chain links TRBV10-3 to TRBJ1-2; TRBD1 aligns across 10 bases. V gave up 3 bases and J gave up 6 bases; unmatched junction bases: 7. From germline, CDR1 is ENHRY and CDR2 SYGVKD. The CDR3 runs to 15 residues. CDR3 nucleotides: TGTGCCATCAGTGACGCCGGGACAGGGGTAGATGGCTACACCTTC. This translates into CAISDAGTGVDGYTF.

This chain joins TRBV6-6 and TRBJ1-1, with D unresolved. Trimming took 2 bases from V and 10 from J, leaving 14 bases between them. The germline V gene encodes CDR1 MNHNY and CDR2 SVGAGI (reference sequence). The CDR3 runs to 13 residues. CDR3 DNA sequence: TGTGCCAGCAGTTACCCCCAGACCCCCAGAGCTTTCTTT. This encodes CASSYPQTPRAFF.

The chain is built from TRBV6-6 and TRBJ1-1; D possibly corresponds to TRBD1 (6 bases). CDR1 is MNHNY and CDR2 is SVGAGI in the germline V gene (reference sequence). Trimming took off 4 bases at V and 4 bases at J, with 13 bases between the two ends. The CDR3 is 14 residues long. The CDR3: CASSSPGAGTEAFF. As DNA, the CDR3 is TGTGCCAGCAGTTCCCCGGGGGCGGGCACTGAAGCTTTCTTT.

The CDR3 region is CAISERGGRASEQFF. CDR3 sequence (DNA): TGTGCCATCAGTGAAAGGGGCGGGAGGGCCAGTGAGCAGTTCTTC. The gene calls are TRBV10-3 and TRBJ2-1; TRBD2 matches at 9 bases. The CDR3 runs 15 residues. Germline lookup yields CDR1 ENHRY and CDR2 SYGVKD. Germline trimming cut 3 bases from V and 9 bases from J; bases unmatched to any gene: 9.

The chain couples TRBV28 to TRBJ1-1, with 9 bases matching TRBD1. The length of the CDR3 is 15 residues. Germline CDR1 reads MDHEN; CDR2 reads SYDVKM. V trimming: 6 bases; J trimming: 10 bases; junction bases outside the gene matches: 15. The CDR3 loop reads CASSTLRTGEVAAFF. As DNA, the CDR3 is TGTGCCAGCAGCACTCTCAGGACAGGGGAGGTGGCAGCTTTCTTT.

The chain has TRBV5-4 and TRBJ2-2; 8 bases fit TRBD2. CDR3 length: 16 amino acids. Germline V gives CDR1 SGHNT, CDR2 YYREEE (reference sequence). The J segment lost 4 bases and the V segment lost 0 bases, leaving 5 bases of the junction unmatched. This CDR3 is CASSLAGRGGTGELFF. The DNA of the CDR3 is TGTGCCAGCAGCTTGGCCGGGAGGGGGGGCACCGGGGAGCTGTTTTTT.

The V call is TRBV9, the J call TRBJ2-2, with 10 bases matching TRBD1. The CDR3 loop spans 18 amino acids. Unmatched junction bases numbered 6, after V lost 0 bases and J lost 1 base. Germline V CDR1 and CDR2: SGDLS, YYNGEE. CDR3 nucleotide sequence: TGTGCCAGCAGCGTAGGTTTAGGGGACAGGGGGAACACCGGGGAGCTGTTTTTT. Amino acid sequence: CASSVGLGDRGNTGELFF.

The chain joins TRBV7-2 to TRBJ2-5; no clear D gene. CDR1 is SGHTA, CDR2 FQGNSA, per germline. This CDR3 spans 15 amino acids. Deletions cut 6 bases from V and 4 bases from J, with 18 bases between. CDR3 coding DNA: TGTGCCAGCAGAGGCCAAGAGGCAGCAATAGAGACCCAGTACTTC. Residues: CASRGQEAAIETQYF.

The chain links TRBV30 to TRBJ2-3, with 7 bases aligning to TRBD2. V lost 0 bases and J lost 1; bases outside the gene matches: 7. Germline V lookup: CDR1 GTSNPN, CDR2 SVGIG (reference sequence). This CDR3 region has 16 residues. DNA for the CDR3: TGTGCCTGGAGTGTACCCCGGACTAGTGGCACAGATACGCAGTATTTT. Its protein product is CAWSVPRTSGTDTQYF. Combining the CDR3 with reference TRBV30 and TRBJ2-3 gives the whole variable domain SQTIHQWPATLVQPVGSPLSLECTVEGTSNPNLYWYRQAAGRGLQLLFYSVGIGQISSEVPQNLSASRPQDRQFILSSKKLLLSDSGFYLCAWSVPRTSGTDTQYFGPGTRLTVL.

The chain has TRBV5-6 and TRBJ1-2; tentatively, D is TRBD1 (6 bases). From germline, CDR1 is SGHDT and CDR2 YYEEEE. The CDR3 has 15 amino acids. Trimming cost V 4 bases and J 0 bases, with 13 bases left between them. The CDR3 sequence: CASSPSGQANYGYTF. Here the CDR3 DNA reads TGTGCCAGCAGCCCGTCGGGACAAGCTAACTATGGCTACACCTTC.

The rearrangement uses TRBV28 and TRBJ1-1, with D perhaps TRBD1 (5 bases). V lost 3 bases and J 5 bases, leaving 16 bases between the germline ends. CDR1 is MDHEN, CDR2 SYDVKM, per germline. The CDR3 has 15 residues. The CDR3 DNA sequence: TGTGCCAGCAGTTTCTTCGGGGCGACCGGAACTGAAGCTTTCTTT. Amino acids: CASSFFGATGTEAFF.

The CDR3 spells CSVEDPDEQFF. The CDR3, as DNA: TGCAGCGTTGAAGATCCGGACGAGCAGTTCTTC. The rearrangement uses TRBV29-1 and TRBJ2-1; D uncertain. The CDR3 totals 11 residues. V gave up 0 bases and J gave up 10 bases, with 7 bases separating them. Per germline, CDR1 SQVTM and CDR2 ANQGSEA.

The genes are TRBV30 and TRBJ2-3, with D possibly matching TRBD1 (6 bases). V was pared by 3 bases and J by 0 bases, with 16 bases between. Germline CDR1 reads GTSNPN; CDR2 reads SVGIG (reference sequence). The CDR3 is 16 residues long. The CDR3 nucleotides are TGTGCCTGGAGGCCCCAGGGGTTCGGGAGCACAGATACGCAGTATTTT. Protein sequence: CAWRPQGFGSTDTQYF.

This chain connects TRBV5-5 to TRBJ1-1; possibly TRBD1 for D (5 bases). The V and J ends lost 3 bases and 5 bases respectively, with 20 bases between them. CDR1 SGHKS and CDR2 YYEKEE come from the germline V gene (reference sequence). There are 16 residues in the CDR3. CDR3 sequence (DNA): TGTGCCAGCAGCTCCGGGTGGTCGGGGCTTGAGACTGAAGCTTTCTTT. Translation gives CASSSGWSGLETEAFF.

This clone has a single count. This chain uses TRBV7-9 with TRBJ2-1; 7 bases are a match to TRBD2. CDR3 length: 15 amino acids. Germline lookup yields CDR1 SEHNR and CDR2 FQNEAQ (reference sequence). The V and J ends lost 11 bases and 0 bases, in that order; junction bases with no gene match: 10. The CDR3 DNA follows: TGTGCCGGACTAGGTGGGGAAAGCTCCTACAATGAGCAGTTCTTC. Amino acid sequence: CAGLGGESSYNEQFF.

The chain recombines TRBV7-2 with TRBJ2-3; the D gene is possibly TRBD1 (5 bases). V was pared by 3 bases and J by 1 base, with 11 bases between. Looked up from germline, CDR1 is SGHTA and CDR2 is FQGNSA. The CDR3 is 15 residues long. CDR3 loop: CASSFTGIGTDTQYF. The DNA of the CDR3 is TGTGCCAGCAGCTTTACAGGAATCGGCACAGATACGCAGTATTTT.

The CDR3 DNA reads TGCAGCGTTGAAGAGGGGTCGCAGGGCTACGAGCAGTACTTC. Encoded protein: CSVEEGSQGYEQYF. The genes are TRBV29-1 and TRBJ2-7, with a weak D call TRBD1 (5 bases). V shed 0 bases and J shed 3 bases, with 12 bases lying between them. This CDR3 has 14 residues. Per the germline V gene, CDR1 is SQVTM and CDR2 is ANQGSEA.

The CDR3 nucleotides read TGTGCCAGCAGCCTAAACGACGGGGAAGATACGCAGTATTTT. Protein: CASSLNDGEDTQYF. The chain is built from TRBV7-9 and TRBJ2-3, with D possibly TRBD2 on 5 matching bases. The CDR3 contains 14 residues. V dropped 5 bases and J dropped 5 bases, with 14 bases sitting between them. Germline CDR1 SEHNR, CDR2 FQNEAQ (reference sequence).

The chain combines TRBV18 with TRBJ1-1; maybe TRBD1 (6 bases). From germline, CDR1 is KGHSH and CDR2 LQKENI. V lost 3 bases and J lost 3, with 14 bases in between. The CDR3 runs 15 residues. The CDR3 is CASSPDSGGYTEAFF. The CDR3 nucleotides read TGTGCCAGCTCACCTGACTCCGGGGGCTACACTGAAGCTTTCTTT.

The rearrangement joins TRBV21-1 to TRBJ2-5; no check of the table's D call, TRBD1, against the DNA was made. TRBV21-1 is a pseudogene locus. This CDR3 is 15 amino acids long. The CDR3 DNA reads TGTGCCAGCAGCAAATATTGGCCCTCACAAGAGACCCAGTACTTC. Translated, it gives CASSKYWPSQETQYF.

The chain employs TRBV5-1 and TRBJ1-2; 7 bases are a match to TRBD1. CDR3 length equals 13 residues. Trimming removed 4 bases from V and 6 bases from J; junction bases left unmatched: 6. Germline CDR1 is SGHRS and CDR2 is YFSETQ. The CDR3 loop reads CASSGTDYHGYTF. CDR3 coding DNA: TGCGCCAGCAGCGGGACAGATTATCATGGCTACACCTTC. Full variable domain (missing parts from reference TRBV5-1 and TRBJ1-2): KAGVTQTPRYLIKTRGQQVTLSCSPISGHRSVSWYQQTPGQGLQFLFEYFSETQRNKGNFPGRFSGRQFSNSRSEMNVSTLELGDSALYLCASSGTDYHGYTFGSGTRLTVV.

The gene calls are TRBV6-5 and TRBJ2-3, with TRBD2 as a possible D gene (6 bases). Germline V gives CDR1 MNHEY, CDR2 SVGAGI. The CDR3 has 15 residues. V was clipped by 4 bases and J by 3 bases, with 14 bases between them. The DNA of the CDR3 is TGTGCCAGCAGTTCTAGCGTTAGTAGTACAGATACGCAGTATTTT. Its translation is CASSSSVSSTDTQYF.

The rearrangement joins TRBV12-5 to TRBJ1-1; D gene unclear. The CDR3 is made up of 13 amino acids. V was trimmed by 1 base and J by 5 bases, leaving 8 bases between them. The germline CDR1 and CDR2 sequences are LGHNT and FRNRAP. CDR3 loop: CASGLDWGTEAFF. The CDR3, as DNA: TGTGCTAGTGGTTTGGACTGGGGAACTGAAGCTTTCTTT.

The rearrangement joins TRBV2 to TRBJ2-7, with D possibly being TRBD1 (6 bases). Trimming pared 7 bases from V and 0 bases from J, leaving 13 bases between. The CDR3 covers 14 residues. Germline loops: CDR1 SNHLY, CDR2 FYNNEI. The CDR3 coding sequence is TGTGCCAGCATGGAGGACAGAGTCTCCTACGAGCAGTACTTC. This codes for CASMEDRVSYEQYF.

V gene TRBV10-1 combines with J gene TRBJ1-5; D perhaps matches TRBD1 (5 bases). V was cut by 0 bases and J by 2 bases, with 11 bases left in between. In germline, CDR1 is WNHNN, CDR2 SYGVQD (reference sequence). The CDR3 totals 16 residues. The CDR3 sequence: CASSESVSRGNQPQHF. The CDR3 region has the DNA TGCGCCAGCAGTGAGTCGGTCAGCAGGGGCAATCAGCCCCAGCATTTT.

This chain links TRBV4-1 with TRBJ2-1, with 10 bases lining up with TRBD1. J was trimmed by 7 bases and V by 5 bases; bases with no gene match: 8. This CDR3 is 15 amino acids long. Per germline, CDR1 MGHRA and CDR2 YSYEKL. CDR3 DNA sequence: TGCGCCAGCAGCACCGGGACAGGGGAATGGAATGAGCAGTTCTTC. Protein product: CASSTGTGEWNEQFF.

The rearrangement uses TRBV25-1 and TRBJ1-2, with D uncertain. The CDR3 covers 15 residues. CDR1 is MGHDK and CDR2 is SYGVNS in the germline V gene. V lost 3 bases and J lost 1, with 12 bases in between. The CDR3 nucleotides read TGTGCCAGCAGTGACCCTGGGTCCCTTAACTATGGCTACACCTTC. Residues: CASSDPGSLNYGYTF.

A single count supports this clone. The chain has TRBV30 and TRBJ2-3; possibly TRBD1 for D (6 bases). The CDR3 extends over 16 amino acids. Trimming pared 2 bases from V and 2 bases from J, leaving 17 bases between. Germline V lookup: CDR1 GTSNPN, CDR2 SVGIG (reference sequence). The CDR3 coding sequence is TGTGCCTGGAGTACCCCCACGCAGGGGTTCACAGATACGCAGTATTTT. Its protein is CAWSTPTQGFTDTQYF.

This chain joins TRBV13 and TRBJ2-3, with TRBD1 identical over 8 bases. The V and J ends lost 5 bases and 3 bases, in that order; junction bases with no gene match: 4. Germline V CDR1 and CDR2: PRHDT, FYEKMQ (reference sequence). The CDR3 loop spans 14 amino acids. The CDR3 reads CASSLQGVTDTQYF. In DNA, the CDR3 is TGTGCCAGCAGCCTACAGGGGGTGACAGATACGCAGTATTTT.